This T cell receptor (beta chain) appears in the sequencing data of a study of beta chain features in type 1 diabetes (dated by TCRdb to the late 2010s). Regarding the complete study: Mean age, gender distribution, total cell number and subset yield did not differ between patients and healthy donors. A total of 107,917,701 sorted cells were examined across all samples, and a strong correlation was observed between cell number per subset and RNA yield. In the study, recently diagnosed type 1 diabetes patients and matched healthy donors were compared on the TCRB repertoires of their sorted circulating CD4+ T cell subsets. Regulatory and stem cell-like memory subsets were isolated from only 8 patients and about eight healthy donors, whereas naive and central memory subsets came from all 30 or so donors. General study outcomes and caveats: Because the HLA sub-analyses included only small numbers of individuals, any influence of HLA type on TCRB rearrangement was left unresolved. A moderate but significant shortening of TCRB CDR3 length was observed in type 1 diabetes patients in all four CD4+ subsets. Shorter templates might have been favored by PCR, but patient and control samples were amplified and corrected together, so both groups would have been affected equally by any skew. Because cDNA rather than genomic DNA was sequenced, highly expressing activated cells could have been over-represented, although no difference in activation and CD3 levels was found between groups. Naive, central memory and regulatory TCRB repertoires appeared to be more similar among patients than among healthy donors. Fewer insertions and more nucleotide deletions at VDJ recombination sites were observed in patients with type 1 diabetes, implying thymic rearrangement abnormalities.

Regarding this clone: Its cognate antigen has yet to be identified. Per-base qualities were not stored, and no clone one base away is much larger.

The CDR3 starts with the cysteine, ends with the phenylalanine, and has 14 residues. The sequence is cut down to CDR3 DNA, 42 bases in frame from base 1. CDR1 and CDR2 are read off the germline V gene (reference sequence) as LNHDA and SQIVND. V loses 6 bases at its end and J loses 3 bases; junction bases beyond the gene matches: 3. From each donor, a single peripheral blood sample of roughly 0.11 L on average was drawn into heparinised tubes. Using a panel that included CD45RO, CCR7, CD25, CD127, CD95 and CD27, naive, central memory, regulatory and stem cell-like memory CD4+ T cells were sorted on a BD FACSAria II. A purity above 98% was achieved for all sorted populations. PBMCs were separated immediately by Lymphoprep density gradient centrifugation and were stained directly, without being cultured. To minimize batch effects, samples were stained and sorted in pairs, one healthy donor with one patient per experiment.

The High Capacity cDNA Reverse Transcription Kit was used to reverse transcribe all of the isolated RNA, meaning that expressed TCRB transcripts were what got sequenced. Naive, central memory and regulatory T cell samples underwent deep immunoSEQ sequencing, averaging around 4 million total reads per sample. Sorted cells were lysed in RLT buffer and RNA was extracted with DNase-treated RNeasy Micro or Mini kits, depending on cell number. Each cell subset was processed on its own to prevent cross-contamination, while patient and healthy donor samples were processed together. TCRB sequences were amplified from cDNA with the immunoSEQ multiplex PCR, producing 87-bp fragments spanning the CDR3 region. Amplicons were sequenced on the Illumina HiSeq platform. The study's own analysis went as follows. PCR bias was corrected computationally using synthetic template baselines, and reads within Hamming distance 2 were collapsed, with unmergeable singletons discarded. By aligning reads against IMGT, V, D and J genes, CDR3 length, and insertions or deletions at six rearrangement sites were assigned. Within each subset, clonotype counts were normalized to the number of sorted cells before true diversity and Gini coefficients were calculated with the tcR R package. The overlap coefficient, calculated on TCRB nucleotide sequences, was used to quantify repertoire sharing. Here the immuneACCESS table is served through TCRdb, limited to in-frame sequences with V and J called. Missing clones are a known gap in these copies; in checked studies unresolved V genes cover under half, and the rest lacks a known reason. The DNA was the basis for D and trimming; V, J and clone size are from that table. The sample table lists 300,000 to 400,000 clones, 7% to 10% of them with a count of one. Together, the top ten hold around 1% of the sample.

The material sequenced was central memory CD4+ T cells from blood. The receptor comes from a man under 40 with type 1 diabetes. The chain joins TRBV19 to TRBJ1-4; the central 8 bases match TRBD1. CDR3 protein: CASRDRAANEKLFF. The DNA is TGTGCCAGTAGGGACAGGGCGGCTAATGAAAAACTGTTTTTT. Reference TRBV19 and TRBJ1-4 proteins supply the regions before and after the CDR3; the full variable domain is: DGGITQSPKYLFRKEGQNVTLSCEQNLNHDAMYWYRQDPGQGLRLIYYSQIVNDFQKGDIAEGYSVSREKKESFPLTVTSAQKNPTAFYLCASRDRAANEKLFFGSGTQLSVL.